This T cell receptor beta chain was identified in a study of blood T cells in healthy people across ages. Study-wide findings and caveats: Among T cells, TCR beta diversity per million cells dropped roughly linearly as age rose. Possibly confounding the expanded clonotype changes was the fact that donor CMV status was unknown. In long-lived donors, naive CD4+ cell counts and diversity exceeded those of aged donors.

Trimming left V 8 bases short and J 5 bases short, with 9 bases between. The length of the CDR3 is 11 residues. CDR1 and CDR2 from the germline V gene are MDHEN and SYDVKM. This clonotype came up many times. Its antigen is currently unknown. For the second PCR, which ran for 7 to 11 cycles, a sample-barcoded 5' primer and a J-beta primer mix were used. From each sample, at least 3 million paired-end reads containing CDR3 were obtained. TCRdb called the 5' RACE reads again in MiXCR, with one record for every CDR3 protein. Counted here are around 870,000 distinct CDR3 sequences, roughly 26% occurring once; the ten biggest clones make up 15% to 20%.

Sequencing was done on a sample of blood. This receptor was obtained from a woman of 80 years or more in good health. The rearrangement joins TRBV28 to TRBJ1-2; TRBD1 might be the D (5 bases). The CDR3 sequence: CASGTSYGYTF. The CDR3 DNA reads as TGTGCCAGCGGGACGTCTTATGGCTACACCTTC.